These 10 T cell receptor beta chains were sequenced from one sample in a study of CD8 T cells in Susac syndrome. Reverse transcription used roughly 0.45 to 1 ug RNA and random hexamers. TCRdb called the immunoSEQ multiplex PCR reads again in MiXCR, with one record for every CDR3 protein. The data show roughly 150,000 distinct CDR3 sequences, 90% to 96% seen once. The sequenced sample was CD4+ T cells from PBMCs. Receptors originate from a human donor with Susac syndrome.

The genes are TRBV20-1 and TRBJ2-1, with 7 bases fitting TRBD1. V shed 1 base and J 0 bases; nucleotides not matched to a gene: 6. The CDR3 runs 16 residues. Germline V gene sequence: CDR1 DFQATT, CDR2 SNEGSKA (reference sequence). CDR3 bases: TGCAGTGCTAGAGTCTCGACAGGGAGCTCCTACAATGAGCAGTTCTTC. Encoded protein: CSARVSTGSSYNEQFF.

A single count supports this clonotype. This chain joins TRBV6-5 and TRBJ2-7, with 7 bases matching TRBD2. The CDR3 is made up of 15 amino acids. The germline gives CDR1 MNHEY, CDR2 SVGAGI. V lost 5 bases and J lost 3; bases outside the gene matches: 10. CDR3 nucleotides: TGTGCCAGCAGTCCCCCAAAAGGGAGGGGCTACGAGCAGTACTTC. Its translation: CASSPPKGRGYEQYF.

The count of this clonotype is one. The rearrangement joins TRBV28 to TRBJ1-5; a possible D gene is TRBD1 (5 bases). CDR3 size: 12 residues. Germline V gene sequence: CDR1 MDHEN, CDR2 SYDVKM. Trimming cost V 7 bases and J 6 bases, with 10 bases left between them. CDR3 in amino acids: CASNKGTQPQHF. The DNA of the CDR3 is TGTGCCAGCAATAAGGGGACTCAGCCCCAGCATTTT. The full variable domain, its missing parts supplied by reference TRBV28 and TRBJ1-5, is DVKVTQSSRYLVKRTGEKVFLECVQDMDHENMFWYRQDPGLGLRLIYFSYDVKMKEKGDIPEGYSVSREKKERFSLILESASTNQTSMYLCASNKGTQPQHFGDGTRLSIL.

The V and J genes are TRBV4-2 and TRBJ2-5; 11 bases align to TRBD2. With V trimmed by 3 bases and J by 1 base, 10 bases remained unmatched. This CDR3 spans 18 amino acids. Germline lookup yields CDR1 LGHNA and CDR2 YNFKEQ. The CDR3 protein is CASSQDRLAGSTQETQYF. DNA for the CDR3: TGTGCCAGCAGCCAGGATCGACTAGCGGGAAGCACCCAAGAGACCCAGTACTTC.

The V gene is TRBV5-1, the J gene TRBJ2-7; D call uncertain. Trimming took off 2 bases at V and 1 base at J, with 10 bases between the two ends. This CDR3 region has 14 residues. Germline V CDR1 and CDR2: SGHRS, YFSETQ. CDR3 sequence: CASSFALPSYEQYF. CDR3 coding DNA: TGCGCCAGCAGCTTCGCCCTCCCTTCCTACGAGCAGTACTTC.

Concerning this clonotype itself: One end of the junction fails to match germline, which may point to a read error. The rearrangement joins TRBV2 to TRBJ1-2; TRBD1 agrees at 7 bases. CDR1 and CDR2 from the germline V gene are SNHLY and FYNNEI. The CDR3 contains 13 residues. The DNA for the CDR3 is TGTGCCAGCAGTGAAGGGAAATGGGACAGCCGCGCCTTC. This encodes CASSEGKWDSRAF.

This chain connects TRBV2 to TRBJ1-5; TRBD1 agrees at 9 bases. CDR3 length equals 14 residues. V shed 6 bases and J 4 bases; nucleotides not matched to a gene: 4. The germline gives CDR1 SNHLY, CDR2 FYNNEI. The CDR3 nucleotides are TGTGCCAGCAGGGATGGACAGGGGAATCAGCCCCAGCATTTT. Translated: CASRDGQGNQPQHF.

V gene TRBV29-1 combines with J gene TRBJ1-4; D is unresolved. V shed 4 bases and J shed 8 bases, with 8 bases lying between them. Germline CDR1 SQVTM, CDR2 ANQGSEA. The CDR3 totals 11 residues. For the CDR3, the DNA is TGCAGCGTTGGAGCGGAAGAAAAACTGTTTTTT. Amino acid sequence: CSVGAEEKLFF. The full variable domain, in which reference TRBV29-1 and TRBJ1-4 provide the parts outside the CDR3, is SAVISQKPSRDICQRGTSLTIQCQVDSQVTMMFWYRQQPGQSLTLIATANQGSEATYESGFVIDKFPISRPNLTFSTLTVSNMSPEDSSIYLCSVGAEEKLFFGSGTQLSVL.

V gene TRBV5-8 combines with J gene TRBJ1-2, with TRBD1 matching 8 bases. Trimming removed 3 bases from V and 7 bases from J; junction bases left unmatched: 11. CDR1 is SGHTS and CDR2 is YDEGEE in the germline V gene. The CDR3 covers 15 residues. The chain's CDR3 is CASSSRTGNFAGYTF. In DNA form, the CDR3 reads TGTGCCAGCAGCTCCCGGACAGGGAACTTCGCTGGCTACACCTTC. Full variable domain (rest looked up from reference TRBV5-8 and TRBJ1-2): EAGVTQSPTHLIKTRGQQATLRCSPISGHTSVYWYQQALGLGLQFLLWYDEGEERNRGNFPPRFSGRQFPNYSSELNVNALELEDSALYLCASSSRTGNFAGYTFGSGTRLTVV.

This rearrangement joins TRBV6-5 to TRBJ2-6; unclear D gene. Germline V gene lookup returns CDR1 MNHEY and CDR2 SVGAGI. The ends were cut back, 6 bases at V and 0 bases at J, with 9 bases in the middle. This CDR3 has 15 amino acids. The CDR3 DNA reads as TGTGCCAGCAGCCGACTCATCTCTGGGGCCAACGTCCTGACTTTC. It codes for CASSRLISGANVLTF.